The entry below describes one TCR beta chain. V lost 5 bases and J 4 bases, leaving 18 bases between the germline ends. CDR3 length: 16 amino acids. Looked up from germline, CDR1 is MNHNY and CDR2 is SVGAGI (reference sequence). These data originate in a study of chemoradiotherapy in HPV16-positive cancers. Measured with immunoSEQ multiplex PCR; TCRdb has only the in-frame clones, and not every one. The sample records about 22,000 clones, roughly 89% being singletons. The chain is built from TRBV6-6 and TRBJ2-1; D gene ambiguous. This sequence was found in a human donor with HPV-associated anogenital cancer. Source: blood, taken from a patient who underwent chemoradiotherapy. CDR3 bases: TGTGCCAGCAGTGGCGACATCCTCGGGTCTTACAATGAGCAGTTCTTC. Residues: CASSGDILGSYNEQFF.